What follows are 24 T cell receptor beta chains derived from one specimen sequenced in a study of CD4 T cells in relation to SARS-CoV-2 and coronaviruses. Clones were sequenced by immunoSEQ multiplex PCR, and TCRdb holds only the in-frame ones, with some missing. This sample carries about 55,000 clones, 75% to 90% of them seen once, and the ten largest clones take more than 1.1%. CD4+ T cells from unexposed donors were obtained before the COVID-19 pandemic (2011-2018). Sequencing was performed on memory CD4+ T cells from PBMCs. Source of these receptors: a human donor in good health.

V usage is TRBV6-5 and J usage is TRBJ2-7; D gene uncertain. The CDR3 is made up of 14 amino acids. Germline V gene data show CDR1 as MNHEY and CDR2 as SVGAGI. V lost 6 bases, J lost 7 bases, and 19 bases lay in between. In nucleotides, the CDR3 is TGTGCCAGCAGACTAAACTTCGACACACCGGAGCAGTACTTC. Translating it yields CASRLNFDTPEQYF.

The V gene is TRBV6-5, the J gene TRBJ2-7; no reliable D call. CDR3 length: 11 residues. CDR1 and CDR2 from the germline V gene are MNHEY and SVGAGI. V lost 5 bases and J 3 bases, leaving 5 bases between the germline ends. This chain's CDR3 is CASSMGYEQYF. Here the CDR3 DNA reads TGTGCCAGCAGTATGGGCTACGAGCAGTACTTC.

J is TRBJ2-3 and V is TRBV7-9; D remains unclear. Trimming stripped 6 bases from V and 3 bases from J, with 7 bases between. This CDR3 has 12 residues. Germline CDR1 reads SEHNR; CDR2 reads FQNEAQ (reference sequence). The CDR3, as DNA: TGTGCCAGCAGAGGGTGGACAGATACGCAGTATTTT. This gives the protein CASRGWTDTQYF.

V and J are TRBV4-1 and TRBJ1-2, with D unresolved. Per germline, CDR1 MGHRA and CDR2 YSYEKL. Deletions cut 4 bases from V and 2 bases from J, with 8 bases between. The CDR3 sequence is 13 residues long. The CDR3 region is CASSLSRNYGYTF. As DNA, the CDR3 is TGCGCCAGCAGCCTCTCAAGGAACTATGGCTACACCTTC.

V gene TRBV6-1 combines with J gene TRBJ2-7; TRBD1 matches at 7 bases. After removal of 2 bases from V and 6 bases from J, the junction contained 4 bases not matched to a gene. The CDR3 is 13 residues long. Germline V gene data show CDR1 as MNHNS and CDR2 as SASEGT. CDR3 protein: CASSERQGVEQYF. As DNA, the CDR3 is TGTGCCAGCAGTGAAAGACAGGGTGTCGAGCAGTACTTC.

The genes are TRBV7-9 and TRBJ2-1; 9 nucleotides agree with TRBD1. CDR1 is SEHNR and CDR2 is FQNEAQ in the germline V gene (reference sequence). The CDR3 is 15 residues long. The ends lost 2 bases at V and 5 bases at J; junction bases unmatched: 4. CDR3 sequence reads: CASSLSGQGDNEQFF. In nucleotides, the CDR3 is TGTGCCAGCAGCTTATCGGGACAGGGAGACAATGAGCAGTTCTTC.

The chain combines TRBV28 with TRBJ2-3, with a weak D call TRBD2 (6 bases). Germline loops: CDR1 MDHEN, CDR2 SYDVKM. CDR3 length equals 15 residues. Trimming cost V 5 bases and J 4 bases, with 16 bases left between them. CDR3 loop: CASSPRDSESDTQYF. CDR3 in DNA: TGTGCCAGCAGTCCCCGGGACTCAGAGTCAGATACGCAGTATTTT.

This clone was seen only a few times. This chain connects TRBV2 to TRBJ2-2; no definite D call. CDR1 and CDR2 (germline): SNHLY, FYNNEI. The CDR3 consists of 15 residues. The germline V and J ends were trimmed by 7 bases and 3 bases, with 15 bases remaining between them. The CDR3: CASNGLFGDTGELFF. The CDR3 DNA reads as TGTGCCAGCAATGGGCTATTTGGGGACACCGGGGAGCTGTTTTTT.

This rearrangement joins TRBV10-3 to TRBJ1-4; D is unclear. This CDR3 contains 12 residues. Germline V lookup: CDR1 ENHRY, CDR2 SYGVKD. V shed 6 bases and J shed 8 bases, with 10 bases lying between them. CDR3 coding DNA: TGTGCCATCAGCCCCGGCGGGGAAAAACTGTTTTTT. Residues: CAISPGGEKLFF.

V and J are TRBV20-1 and TRBJ1-6, with 10 bases lining up with TRBD1. The V gene end was trimmed by 3 bases and the J gene end by 14 bases; junction bases not matched to a gene: 10. CDR1 and CDR2 from the germline V gene are DFQATT and SNEGSKA (reference sequence). This CDR3 comprises 14 residues. In DNA, the CDR3 is TGCAGTGCTAGTGGGACAGGGGCAGCATCGGCCCTCCACTTT. Its protein is CSASGTGAASALHF.

The DNA for the CDR3 is TGTGCCAGCAGGGCAAAAGGGGGACTAGCGGGAGGTAGCTCCTACAATGAGCAGTTCTTC. It specifies CASRAKGGLAGGSSYNEQFF. This sequence joins TRBV4-2 and TRBJ2-1; TRBD2 matches 15 bases. J gave up 0 bases and V 6 bases, and 12 bases lay outside the gene matches. This CDR3 is built from 20 residues. Germline V gene sequence: CDR1 LGHNA, CDR2 YNFKEQ.

This clone has just a few counts. The chain carries TRBV29-1 and TRBJ2-5; D is perhaps TRBD2 (5 bases). The CDR3 is 13 residues long. Germline V CDR1 and CDR2: SQVTM, ANQGSEA. V gave up 6 bases and J gave up 5 bases, with 16 bases separating them. DNA of the CDR3: TGCAGCGTATGGACCCGGTCGGGGGAGACCCAGTACTTC. Translating it yields CSVWTRSGETQYF.

The J gene is TRBJ2-6, the V gene TRBV27, with 7 bases fitting TRBD1. The CDR3 runs to 17 residues. Germline V lookup: CDR1 MNHEY, CDR2 SMNVEV (reference sequence). Trimming at V came to 1 base and at J to 2 bases, leaving 5 bases not matched to a gene. CDR3 coding DNA: TGTGCCAGCAGTTTATTGGACAGGTCAACTGGGGCCAACGTCCTGACTTTC. As protein: CASSLLDRSTGANVLTF.

The chain combines TRBV6-1 with TRBJ2-5, with a weak D call TRBD2 (6 bases). Looked up from germline, CDR1 is MNHNS and CDR2 is SASEGT. V was clipped by 2 bases and J by 5 bases, with 9 bases between them. CDR3 length: 13 residues. The CDR3, as DNA: TGTGCCAGCAGTGAATCAGGGAGGGAGACCCAGTACTTC. Translation gives CASSESGRETQYF.

The sample holds a few counts of this clone. V is TRBV7-8 and J is TRBJ2-5; 10 positions agree with TRBD2. The CDR3 contains 17 residues. The germline CDR1 and CDR2 sequences are SGHVS and FQNEAQ. With 6 bases clipped from V and 4 bases from J, the junction kept 14 bases outside the gene matches. Here the CDR3 DNA reads TGTGCCAGCAGTCTAAGAGGGAGCGGGAGGGTACTAGAGACCCAGTACTTC. This translates into CASSLRGSGRVLETQYF.

The rearrangement joins TRBV7-9 to TRBJ2-1; the D is unclear. From germline, CDR1 is SEHNR and CDR2 FQNEAQ (reference sequence). The V end lost 1 base, the J end lost 0 bases, and 7 bases lay between the germline ends. CDR3 length equals 15 residues. For the CDR3, the DNA is TGTGCCAGCAGCTTAGACAGAAGCTCCTACAATGAGCAGTTCTTC. The encoded protein is CASSLDRSSYNEQFF.

This clone has just a few counts. The V call is TRBV3-1 (or the pseudogene TRBV3-2), the J call TRBJ2-1, with 10 bases identical to TRBD2. J gave up 2 bases and V 6 bases, and 10 bases lay outside the gene matches. This CDR3 contains 17 residues. Germline CDR1 and CDR2: LGHDT and YNNKEL (reference sequence). The CDR3 protein is CASRLTGTSVTYNEQFF. The CDR3 region has the DNA TGTGCCAGCAGACTTACCGGGACTAGCGTAACCTACAATGAGCAGTTCTTC.

The chain recombines TRBV5-1 with TRBJ2-1; D not resolved. Germline V gene data show CDR1 as SGHRS and CDR2 as YFSETQ. V dropped 1 base and J dropped 9 bases, with 14 bases sitting between them. This CDR3 has 14 residues. CDR3 protein: CASSLTANPAEQFF. DNA for the CDR3: TGCGCCAGCAGCTTGACTGCTAATCCTGCTGAGCAGTTCTTC.

The chain joins TRBV11-3 to TRBJ2-4; 14 nucleotides align to TRBD2. CDR1 is SGHNT and CDR2 is YENEEA in the germline V gene. The V gene end was trimmed by 1 base and the J gene end by 7 bases; junction bases not matched to a gene: 6. This CDR3 comprises 17 residues. This chain's CDR3 is CASSLGLAGGGFNIQYF. The CDR3 coding sequence is TGTGCCAGCAGCTTAGGACTAGCGGGAGGGGGGTTTAACATTCAGTACTTC.

The J gene is TRBJ1-6, the V gene TRBV2; D gene uncertain. V shed 6 bases and J shed 10 bases, with 19 bases lying between them. The CDR3 covers 15 residues. Germline CDR1 SNHLY, CDR2 FYNNEI. DNA for the CDR3: TGTGCCAGCAGAGCCACCCCGTCGGAAAGCTCACCCCTCCACTTT. Translating it yields CASRATPSESSPLHF. Full variable domain (remainder filled in from reference TRBV2 and TRBJ1-6): EPEVTQTPSHQVTQMGQEVILRCVPISNHLYFYWYRQILGQKVEFLVSFYNNEISEKSEIFDDQFSVERPDGSNFTLKIRSTKLEDSAMYFCASRATPSESSPLHFGNGTRLTVT.

The CDR3 loop is CASSEPGRITEAFF. The CDR3 DNA reads as TGTGCCAGCAGTGAACCCGGTCGGATAACTGAAGCTTTCTTT. The chain employs TRBV6-1 and TRBJ1-1; D is ambiguous. CDR3 size: 14 residues. Germline assignment: CDR1 MNHNS and CDR2 SASEGT. Trimming left V 2 bases short and J 5 bases short, with 12 bases between.

This chain connects TRBV4-2 to TRBJ2-1; 9 positions match TRBD2. Looked up from germline, CDR1 is LGHNA and CDR2 is YNFKEQ. The CDR3 consists of 19 residues. Losses at the gene ends were 0 bases for V and 0 bases for J; bases not matched to a gene: 9. In DNA, the CDR3 is TGTGCCAGCAGCCAAGAAGGAGCTAGCGGGGACCTCTCCTACAATGAGCAGTTCTTC. Amino acids: CASSQEGASGDLSYNEQFF.

This chain uses TRBV28 with TRBJ1-2; TRBD1 agrees at 10 bases. The germline V gene has CDR1 MDHEN and CDR2 SYDVKM. V lost 5 bases and J lost 8; bases outside the gene matches: 8. The CDR3 sequence is 14 residues long. The CDR3 sequence is CASSLGTGVRGYTF. CDR3 DNA: TGTGCCAGCAGTCTAGGGACAGGGGTTCGGGGCTACACCTTC.

The V call is TRBV18, the J call TRBJ1-1; TRBD1 aligns across 10 bases. Germline CDR1 and CDR2: KGHSH and LQKENI. The ends lost 6 bases at V and 1 base at J; junction bases unmatched: 5. This CDR3 contains 15 residues. The CDR3 bases are TGTGCCAGCTCCCGCGGGACAGGGGCGAACACTGAAGCTTTCTTT. This translates into CASSRGTGANTEAFF.